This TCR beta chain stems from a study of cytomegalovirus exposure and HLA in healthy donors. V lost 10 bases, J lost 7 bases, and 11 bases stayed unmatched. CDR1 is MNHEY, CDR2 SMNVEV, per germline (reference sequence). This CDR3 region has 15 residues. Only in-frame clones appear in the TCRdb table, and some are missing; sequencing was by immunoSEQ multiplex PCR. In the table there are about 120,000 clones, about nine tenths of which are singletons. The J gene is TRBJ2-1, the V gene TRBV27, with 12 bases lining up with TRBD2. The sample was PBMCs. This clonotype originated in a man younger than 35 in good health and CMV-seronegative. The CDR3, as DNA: TGTGCCACCAAAGATCAAGGACTAGCGGGAAATGAGCAGTTCTTC. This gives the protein CATKDQGLAGNEQFF.